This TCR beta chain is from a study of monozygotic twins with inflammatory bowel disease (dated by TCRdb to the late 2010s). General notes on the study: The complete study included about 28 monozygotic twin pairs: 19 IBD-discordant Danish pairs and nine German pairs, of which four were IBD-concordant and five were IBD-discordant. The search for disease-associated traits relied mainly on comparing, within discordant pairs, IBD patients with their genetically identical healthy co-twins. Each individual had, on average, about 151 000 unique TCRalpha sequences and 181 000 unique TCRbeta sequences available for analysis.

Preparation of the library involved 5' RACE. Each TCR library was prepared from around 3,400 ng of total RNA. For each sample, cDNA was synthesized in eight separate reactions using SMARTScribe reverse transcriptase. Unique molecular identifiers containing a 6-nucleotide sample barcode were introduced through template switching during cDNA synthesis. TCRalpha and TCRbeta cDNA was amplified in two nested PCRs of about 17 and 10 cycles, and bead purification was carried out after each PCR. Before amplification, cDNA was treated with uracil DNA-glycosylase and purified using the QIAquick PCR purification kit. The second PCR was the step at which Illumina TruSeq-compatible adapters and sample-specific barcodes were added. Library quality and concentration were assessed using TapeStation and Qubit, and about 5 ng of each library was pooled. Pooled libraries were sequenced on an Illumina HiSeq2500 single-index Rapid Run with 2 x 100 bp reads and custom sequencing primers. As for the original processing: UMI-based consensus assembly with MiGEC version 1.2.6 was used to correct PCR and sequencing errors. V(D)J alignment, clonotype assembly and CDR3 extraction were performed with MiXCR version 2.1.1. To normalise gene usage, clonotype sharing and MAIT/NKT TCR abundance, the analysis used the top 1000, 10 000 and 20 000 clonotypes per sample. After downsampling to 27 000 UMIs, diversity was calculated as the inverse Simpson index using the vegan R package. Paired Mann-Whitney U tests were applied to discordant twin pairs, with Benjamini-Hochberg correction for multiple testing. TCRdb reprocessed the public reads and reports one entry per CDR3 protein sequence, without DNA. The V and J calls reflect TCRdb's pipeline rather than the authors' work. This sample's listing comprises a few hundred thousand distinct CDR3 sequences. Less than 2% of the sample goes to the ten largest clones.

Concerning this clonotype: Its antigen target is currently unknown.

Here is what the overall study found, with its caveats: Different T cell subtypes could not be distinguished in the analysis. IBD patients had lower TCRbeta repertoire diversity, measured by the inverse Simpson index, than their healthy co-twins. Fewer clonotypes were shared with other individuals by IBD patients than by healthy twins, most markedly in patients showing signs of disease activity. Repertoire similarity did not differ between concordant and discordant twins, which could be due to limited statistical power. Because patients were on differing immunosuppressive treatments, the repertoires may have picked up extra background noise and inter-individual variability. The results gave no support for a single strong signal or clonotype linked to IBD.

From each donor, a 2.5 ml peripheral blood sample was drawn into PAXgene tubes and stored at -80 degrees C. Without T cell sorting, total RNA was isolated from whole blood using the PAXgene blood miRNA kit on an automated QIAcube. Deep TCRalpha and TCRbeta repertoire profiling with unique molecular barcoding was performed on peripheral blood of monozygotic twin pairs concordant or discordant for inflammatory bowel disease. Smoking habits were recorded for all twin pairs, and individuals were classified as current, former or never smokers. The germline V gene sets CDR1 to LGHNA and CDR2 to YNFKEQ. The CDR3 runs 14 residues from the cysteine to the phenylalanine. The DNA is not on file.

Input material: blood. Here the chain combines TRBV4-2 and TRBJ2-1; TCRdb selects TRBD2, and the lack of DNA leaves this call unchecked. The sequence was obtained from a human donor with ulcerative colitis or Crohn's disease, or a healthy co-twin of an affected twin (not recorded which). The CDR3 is CASSQDRPLAGQFF.